This T cell receptor beta chain was sequenced for a study of neurological immune-mediated disorders. This clonotype has at least ten counts. Healthy controls were blood bank volunteers in Maryland, USA. TCRdb fed the 5' RACE reads into MiXCR, producing one record per CDR3 protein. Seen here are some 32,000 distinct CDR3 sequences, over 12% observed once, and the top ten hold around 25%. The CDR3 has 13 residues. CDR1 and CDR2 (germline): DFQATT, SNEGSKA (reference sequence). J gave up 7 bases and V 5 bases, and 8 bases lay outside the gene matches. V usage is TRBV20-1 and J usage is TRBJ1-2, with 9 positions matching TRBD1. Source material: PBMCs. The source of this sequence is a man between 65 and 80 years old in good health. DNA of the CDR3: TGCAGTGCTGGGGAGGGACAGGGCAGTGGCTACACCTTC. Encoded protein: CSAGEGQGSGYTF.